One and the same sample provided the 27 T cell receptor beta chains below, sequenced in a study of lymphopenia after photon versus proton radiotherapy (dated by TCRdb to the late 2010s). Libraries were made using the immunoSEQ multiplex PCR assay. This immuneACCESS table, as held by TCRdb, lists in-frame sequences with V and J called but not all clones. Of the missing ones, under half trace to an unresolved V gene in checked studies; the others have no known cause. The table for this sample lists fewer than 25,000 clones; 75% to 90% of them were counted only once. 11% of the sample rests with the top ten. The specimen was peripheral blood, collected from a patient treated with proton-based radiotherapy. All receptors derive from an elderly man with esophageal cancer.

The chain couples TRBV19 to TRBJ2-2, with D possibly being TRBD1 (5 bases). Germline V lookup: CDR1 LNHDA, CDR2 SQIVND (reference sequence). The CDR3 runs to 16 residues. The V end was cut by 4 bases, the J end by 6 bases, with 18 bases between. The CDR3 DNA sequence: TGTGCCAGTAGTACAGGGCTTTATACCAACCCCGGGGAGCTGTTTTTT. The encoded protein is CASSTGLYTNPGELFF.

For the CDR3, the DNA is TGTGCCATCAGTGAGTCGGCTGCCCGTTACAATGAGCAGTTCTTC. Encoded protein: CAISESAARYNEQFF. The chain combines TRBV10-3 with TRBJ2-1; no clear D. V lost 0 bases to trimming and J lost 4 bases, with 10 bases between them. The CDR3 extends over 15 amino acids. Looked up from germline, CDR1 is ENHRY and CDR2 is SYGVKD.

This chain uses TRBV5-6 with TRBJ1-3; D ambiguous. The ends were cut back, 0 bases at V and 5 bases at J, with 12 bases in the middle. The germline V gene encodes CDR1 SGHDT and CDR2 YYEEEE. The CDR3 is 15 amino acids. This CDR3 is CASSLGSGVRNTIYF. The CDR3 DNA reads as TGTGCCAGCAGCTTGGGGTCCGGGGTTAGAAACACCATATATTTT.

V is TRBV27 and J is TRBJ2-3; tentatively, D is TRBD1 (5 bases). Germline CDR1 reads MNHEY; CDR2 reads SMNVEV (reference sequence). The CDR3 consists of 14 residues. V was trimmed by 2 bases and J by 5 bases, leaving 11 bases between them. The CDR3 DNA is TGTGCCAGCAGTTTAATTCCTACAGGAGATACGCAGTATTTT. Protein product: CASSLIPTGDTQYF.

This clone was observed a handful of times. V and J are TRBV19 and TRBJ2-1; 9 nucleotides match TRBD2. The CDR3 sequence is 17 residues long. J lost 3 bases, V lost 5 bases, and 11 bases had no gene match. CDR1 LNHDA and CDR2 SQIVND come from the germline V gene (reference sequence). The CDR3 bases are TGTGCCAGTAGTTCCTTGGCTAGCGGGGACATCTACAATGAGCAGTTCTTC. The encoded protein is CASSSLASGDIYNEQFF.

The V gene is TRBV12-5, the J gene TRBJ2-7; D might be TRBD1 (6 bases). The CDR3 contains 14 residues. The V end lost 6 bases, the J end lost 2 bases, and 14 bases lay between the germline ends. Per germline, CDR1 LGHNT and CDR2 FRNRAP. Here the CDR3 reads CASGRGTSTYEQYF. Written as DNA, the CDR3 is TGTGCTAGTGGCAGAGGGACATCGACCTACGAGCAGTACTTC. The entire variable domain, with the rest obtained from reference TRBV12-5 and TRBJ2-7, is as follows: DARVTQTPRHKVTEMGQEVTMRCQPILGHNTVFWYRQTMMQGLELLAYFRNRAPLDDSGMPKDRFSAEMPDATLATLKIQPSEPRDSAVYFCASGRGTSTYEQYFGPGTRLTVT.

The table lists this clone with a count of one. This chain joins TRBV5-1 and TRBJ1-1; no firm D call. Germline V gene sequence: CDR1 SGHRS, CDR2 YFSETQ. The CDR3 sequence is 13 residues long. V was pared by 0 bases and J by 1 base, with 4 bases between. CDR3 protein: CASSLAGNTEAFF. In DNA form, the CDR3 reads TGCGCCAGCAGCTTGGCAGGGAACACTGAAGCTTTCTTT.

The chain combines TRBV7-6 with TRBJ2-7, with 7 bases that match TRBD1. The CDR3 extends over 14 amino acids. V dropped 3 bases and J dropped 3; count of bases not matched to a gene: 5. CDR1 SGHVS and CDR2 FNYEAQ come from the germline V gene. The CDR3 is CASSLTGTIYEQYF. CDR3 bases: TGTGCCAGCAGCTTGACAGGGACCATCTACGAGCAGTACTTC.

The chain has TRBV6-5 and TRBJ2-7; D ambiguous. The CDR3 has 13 residues. Germline V gene lookup returns CDR1 MNHEY and CDR2 SVGAGI. The V gene lost 4 bases and the J gene lost 4 bases, with 11 bases spanning the gap. The CDR3 DNA reads TGTGCCAGCAGTTCCCCTCTACTTTACGAGCAGTACTTC. It translates to CASSSPLLYEQYF.

The genes are TRBV5-8 and TRBJ2-3; no definite D call. This CDR3 is built from 12 residues. V was shortened by 4 bases and J by 6 bases, with 9 bases between the two germline ends. Germline CDR1 SGHTS, CDR2 YDEGEE. CDR3 sequence reads: CASSPRRDTQYF. As DNA, the CDR3 is TGTGCCAGCAGCCCGCGGCGGGATACGCAGTATTTT.

This chain connects TRBV19 to TRBJ1-1, with 7 bases aligning to TRBD1. V lost 9 bases to trimming and J lost 4 bases; unmatched junction nucleotides: 11. The CDR3 contains 14 residues. The V gene's germline CDR1 is LNHDA and CDR2 SQIVND (reference sequence). The CDR3 bases are TGTGCCAGCTTTACCCTTGGGACAGTCACTGAAGCTTTCTTT. This translates into CASFTLGTVTEAFF. Drawing the rest from reference TRBV19 and TRBJ1-1, the complete variable domain is DGGITQSPKYLFRKEGQNVTLSCEQNLNHDAMYWYRQDPGQGLRLIYYSQIVNDFQKGDIAEGYSVSREKKESFPLTVTSAQKNPTAFYLCASFTLGTVTEAFFGQGTRLTVV.

This clone was seen a handful of times. This sequence joins TRBV4-3 and TRBJ1-3; D is ambiguous. V was trimmed by 0 bases and J by 1 base, leaving 7 bases between them. The CDR3 consists of 15 residues. The germline V gene has CDR1 LGHNA and CDR2 YSLEER. CDR3 coding DNA: TGCGCCAGCAGCCAAGATCTCTTATCTGGAAACACCATATATTTT. Translation: CASSQDLLSGNTIYF.

The J gene is TRBJ2-1, the V gene TRBV7-6; D is perhaps TRBD2 (6 bases). The CDR3 has 14 amino acids. Looked up from germline, CDR1 is SGHVS and CDR2 is FNYEAQ. The V end was cut by 1 base, the J end by 8 bases, with 12 bases between. The CDR3 DNA is TGTGCCAGCAGCTTAGAGGTACTAGCCCATGAGCAGTTCTTC. It specifies CASSLEVLAHEQFF. Drawing the rest from reference TRBV7-6 and TRBJ2-1, the complete variable domain is GAGVSQSPRYKVTKRGQDVALRCDPISGHVSLYWYRQALGQGPEFLTYFNYEAQQDKSGLPNDRFSAERPEGSISTLTIQRTEQRDSAMYRCASSLEVLAHEQFFGPGTRLTVL.

J is TRBJ1-5 and V is TRBV7-2, with D possibly matching TRBD1 (6 bases). The CDR3 extends over 13 amino acids. V was trimmed by 4 bases and J by 5 bases, leaving 9 bases between them. CDR1 is SGHTA and CDR2 is FQGNSA in the germline V gene. CDR3 nucleotide sequence: TGTGCCAGCAGCTACCGGGGGCATCAGCCCCAGCATTTT. Residues: CASSYRGHQPQHF.

The chain is built from TRBV6-1 and TRBJ2-7; D is unresolved. V was pared by 6 bases and J by 4 bases, with 10 bases between. Germline V gene sequence: CDR1 MNHNS, CDR2 SASEGT. CDR3 length: 12 amino acids. CDR3 loop: CASSDLNYEQYF. CDR3 coding DNA: TGTGCCAGCAGCGACCTAAATTACGAGCAGTACTTC.

The J gene is TRBJ1-4, the V gene TRBV4-3; the D gene is possibly TRBD1 (6 bases). Between the trimmed V and J ends, which lost 3 bases and 8 bases, there was a span of 13 bases. This CDR3 is 14 amino acids long. CDR1 and CDR2 (germline): LGHNA, YSLEER. CDR3 loop: CASSHPGGGEKLFF. The CDR3 region has the DNA TGCGCCAGCAGCCATCCCGGGGGGGGCGAAAAACTGTTTTTT.

V and J are TRBV30 and TRBJ1-1; perhaps TRBD1 as D (5 bases). Germline assignment: CDR1 GTSNPN and CDR2 SVGIG (reference sequence). CDR3 length equals 17 residues. V was shortened by 0 bases and J by 1 base, with 18 bases between the two germline ends. DNA for the CDR3: TGTGCCTGGAGTGTACGTAGGATGTACAGGCGGAACACTGAAGCTTTCTTT. Its translation is CAWSVRRMYRRNTEAFF.

This clone has a single count. V usage is TRBV11-2 and J usage is TRBJ2-5, with 7 bases lining up with TRBD1. This CDR3 is built from 16 residues. Germline CDR1 SGHAT, CDR2 FQNNGV. V was pared by 2 bases and J by 5 bases, with 11 bases of the junction left unmatched. CDR3 nucleotide sequence: TGTGCCAGCAGCTTATTAGGTCAGGGGGTCGAGGAGACCCAGTACTTC. Its protein product is CASSLLGQGVEETQYF.

In this sample, this clone turned up a few times. The chain uses TRBV29-1 and TRBJ2-1; 13 nucleotides align to TRBD2. The V and J ends lost 1 base and 8 bases, in that order; junction bases with no gene match: 2. The CDR3 is 14 amino acids. Germline CDR1 is SQVTM and CDR2 is ANQGSEA. CDR3 protein: CSVEGTSGSDEQFF. The CDR3 coding sequence is TGCAGCGTTGAAGGGACTAGCGGGAGCGATGAGCAGTTCTTC.

The chain couples TRBV14 to TRBJ2-1; 12 bases agree with TRBD1. This CDR3 has 18 amino acids. The V gene end was trimmed by 0 bases and the J gene end by 8 bases; junction bases not matched to a gene: 11. Germline lookup yields CDR1 SGHDN and CDR2 FVKESK. CDR3 DNA: TGTGCCAGCAGCCAAGATGCTGGGGACAGGGGGCGCTTCTATGAGCAGTTCTTC. Translation: CASSQDAGDRGRFYEQFF.

V gene TRBV4-3 combines with J gene TRBJ1-2, with D tentatively TRBD1 (6 bases). CDR1 LGHNA and CDR2 YSLEER come from the germline V gene. The V and J ends lost 1 base and 3 bases respectively, with 15 bases between them. The CDR3 spans 16 residues. The CDR3 loop is CASSQGLNREHYGYTF. The CDR3 region has the DNA TGCGCCAGCAGCCAAGGATTAAACAGGGAACACTATGGCTACACCTTC.

The J gene is TRBJ2-7, the V gene TRBV5-8; 7 bases agree with TRBD1. With V trimmed by 2 bases and J by 1 base, 3 bases remained unmatched. CDR1 SGHTS and CDR2 YDEGEE come from the germline V gene. This CDR3 is built from 14 residues. The CDR3 here is CASSLLGQSYEQYF. CDR3 nucleotides: TGTGCCAGCAGCTTACTGGGACAGTCCTACGAGCAGTACTTC.

This clone was seen just once. This chain connects TRBV18 to TRBJ2-5; a possible D gene is TRBD2 (6 bases). The CDR3 has 16 residues. Trimming left V 0 bases short and J 0 bases short, with 11 bases between. Looked up from germline, CDR1 is KGHSH and CDR2 is LQKENI. The CDR3 bases are TGTGCCAGCTCACCACCGGACGGAGGGTACCAAGAGACCCAGTACTTC. This sequence encodes CASSPPDGGYQETQYF.

The genes are TRBV2 and TRBJ2-7, with D perhaps matching TRBD2 (6 bases). With 8 bases removed from V and 3 bases from J, the gap between germline ends came to 14 bases. The CDR3 covers 13 residues. Germline CDR1 and CDR2: SNHLY and FYNNEI. In nucleotides, the CDR3 is TGTGCCAGCGAAACGGTGGGGGGCTACGAGCAGTACTTC. Amino acid sequence: CASETVGGYEQYF. The variable domain in full, with the rest retrieved from reference TRBV2 and TRBJ2-7, is EPEVTQTPSHQVTQMGQEVILRCVPISNHLYFYWYRQILGQKVEFLVSFYNNEISEKSEIFDDQFSVERPDGSNFTLKIRSTKLEDSAMYFCASETVGGYEQYFGPGTRLTVT.

This clone was seen only once. The gene calls are TRBV5-1 and TRBJ2-7; 8 bases are a match to TRBD1. This CDR3 has 18 residues. The V gene's germline CDR1 is SGHRS and CDR2 YFSETQ. The J segment lost 0 bases and the V segment lost 0 bases, leaving 11 bases of the junction unmatched. In DNA form, the CDR3 reads TGCGCCAGCAGCTTGGACATACCGCAGGGGGCCCGCTCCTACGAGCAGTACTTC. Encoded protein: CASSLDIPQGARSYEQYF.

The chain is built from TRBV19 and TRBJ2-5; 7 nucleotides match TRBD2. Germline V lookup: CDR1 LNHDA, CDR2 SQIVND (reference sequence). J was trimmed by 7 bases and V by 7 bases; bases with no gene match: 15. This CDR3 comprises 15 residues. The CDR3 region is CASTPSPAGRGTQYF. CDR3 in DNA: TGTGCCAGTACCCCGTCCCCGGCAGGGAGGGGGACCCAGTACTTC.

V gene TRBV18 combines with J gene TRBJ1-4, with a possible D match to TRBD1 (5 bases). The CDR3 has 16 amino acids. Germline V gene sequence: CDR1 KGHSH, CDR2 LQKENI. V gave up 6 bases and J gave up 5 bases, with 19 bases separating them. CDR3 nucleotide sequence: TGTGCCAGCTCGCTAAACTCCGGGACGGAAAATGAAAAACTGTTTTTT. Protein product: CASSLNSGTENEKLFF.